The TCR beta chain under discussion was sequenced for a study of shared clonotypes between healthy human individuals (dated by TCRdb to 2018 to 2021). Turning to the overall study: A couple of women and a few men aged 18 to 49 years were included in the cohort. For each donor, CD4 naive and CD4 memory were each given three plates, CD8 naive was given two plates, and CD8 memory was given one plate. The study deeply sequenced blood TCR repertoires of about five healthy adults to estimate repertoire size and the extent of clonotype sharing between individuals. Libraries were prepared and TCR repertoires were sequenced by different laboratories using diverse techniques, in order to increase sequencing depth and limit assay-specific biases. Between about 0.8 and 9 billion PBMCs per donor were obtained by leukapheresis. Points the paper makes about the study in general: Sampling was restricted to blood, and TCR repertoires in tissue are likely to differ from TCR repertoires in blood. Because the study included a small number of donors, the genetic and exposure-history diversity represented was limited. When several donors were compared, the shared fraction of clonotypes was approximately 5% for naive CD4, around 4% for naive CD8, roughly 2.3% for memory CD4, and 0.4% for memory CD8. Incomplete sequencing was indicated by rarefaction of sorted-subset datasets, despite the large sequencing depth. Compared with non-shared clonotypes, the clonotypes found in all four sorted-subset donors had higher generation probabilities. Pairwise subsampling indicated that sequencing depth was expected to affect the degree of clonotype sharing among donors. Estimated clonotype richness was generally larger for naive than for memory subsets.

TCR CDR3 regions were amplified from genomic DNA by multiplex PCR using the deep immunoSEQ assay. For each cell subset, the extracted genomic DNA was distributed evenly across all wells of several immunoSEQ 96-well plates, and each plate served as one replicate. Each replicate PCR for sorted subsets received around 0.2 ug genomic DNA, equal to 30,000 or so T cell genomes. Purified libraries were measured with a Qubit 3.0 fluorometer, size-checked on a Bioanalyzer 2100, and measured again with the KAPA Library Quantification kit. Each immunoSEQ 96-well plate was sequenced on its own single-read 150-cycle Illumina NextSeq 550 flow cell. On the study's bioinformatics: The immunoSEQ output contained only junctional sequences without quality scores, so filtering could not match that applied to full-length reads. To assign V/J genes and CDR3, sequences were annotated against IMGT germline references using PyIR, a Python wrapper for IgBLAST v1.9. Reads with weak V/J assignments (E-value above 1e-6), missing CDR3, stop codons, out-of-frame junctions, or ambiguous translated residues were removed. V3J clonotypes were defined as sequences sharing an identical inferred V gene, J gene, and CDR3 amino acid sequence. The percentage overlap between two repertoires was calculated by dividing the number of shared unique clonotypes by the size of the smaller repertoire. Repertoire richness was assessed with RTK rarefaction, the Chao1 estimator, and Recon v2.1 estimates of unobserved clonotypes. Generation probabilities were computed with OLGA for all TCRbeta clonotypes obtained by the gDNA method from several donors. This immuneACCESS table, as held by TCRdb, lists in-frame sequences with V and J called but not all clones. Of the missing ones, under half trace to an unresolved V gene in checked studies; the others have no known cause. V, J and clone size derive from that table, while D and trimming were established from the DNA sequence. The sample table holds some 2 million clones, of which 90% to 95% were seen once. The top ten hold around 0.13% of the sample.

CDR1 and CDR2 are drawn from the germline V gene: MNHEY, SVGAGI. The CDR3 runs 15 residues from the cysteine to the phenylalanine. Only the CDR3 DNA is retained, 45 bases long and in frame from the first base. V was cut back by 5 bases and J by 2 bases, leaving a gap of 13 bases between them. Concerning this clone: What antigen it recognizes has not been identified. No per-base quality is available; no much larger clone lies one base away.

Donors were healthy HIV-negative adults with no recently reported acute infections or vaccinations. Every donor was a Caucasian adult living in Nashville, Tennessee, USA. Magnetic negative selection was used to enrich CD4+ T cells, after which naive cells were positively selected on CD45RA and the negative fraction became the memory subset. Blood was collected by leukapheresis, and PBMCs were isolated by Ficoll-Histopaque density gradient centrifugation and then cryopreserved in liquid nitrogen vapor phase. Analytical flow cytometry was used to check the purity and quantity of each magnetically sorted T cell population. Genomic DNA was isolated from each sorted fraction and quantified by UV absorbance on a Nanodrop 2000c.

Input material: naive CD4+ T cells sorted from blood. The label giving this sample's cell subset or site can be read as: CD45RA+ positively selected. The sequence links TRBV6-5 to TRBJ2-4; perhaps TRBD2 is the D gene, with 6 bases matching. This TCR came from a man aged 18 to 30 in good health. CDR3 reads: CASSPRGGTKNIQYF. In nucleotides, the sequence is TGTGCCAGCAGTCCACGTGGAGGGACCAAAAACATTCAGTACTTC.